This is a list of T cell receptor beta chains from one sample in a study of blood T cell repertoires in COVID-19. The assay was immunoSEQ multiplex PCR, and TCRdb's table has in-frame clones only and misses some. The sample lists around 95,000 clones; about nine tenths were seen once. The sequenced sample consisted of peripheral blood. The receptors originated from a man aged 45 to 65 with active COVID-19. Each CDR3 is given with its conserved first and last residue. The D gene is left open where the match is weak. Clone size is stated in some rows and not others, as once, few, many or a class when expanded.

>TRBV25-1|TRBD1|TRBJ2-3|NA
CASSGQGATDTQYF
TGTGCCAGCAGCGGACAGGGGGCAACAGATACGCAGTATTTT
>TRBV5-1|NA|TRBJ2-2|NA
CASSLDYTGELFF
TGCGCCAGCAGCTTGGACTACACCGGGGAGCTGTTTTTT
>TRBV11-2|NA|TRBJ2-7|NA
CATSLAREQYF
TGTGCCACCTCACTCGCCAGGGAGCAGTACTTC
>TRBV19|TRBD1|TRBJ1-6|NA
CASSRQGAIINSPLHF
TGTGCCAGTAGTCGACAGGGAGCTATAATTAATTCACCCCTCCACTTT
>TRBV6-5|NA|TRBJ1-1|once
CASLLKPNTEAFF
TGTGCCAGCCTACTGAAGCCGAACACTGAAGCTTTCTTT
>TRBV7-9|NA|TRBJ2-4|NA
CASSLDPGGNIQYF
TGTGCCAGCAGCCTGGACCCTGGGGGGAACATTCAGTACTTC
>TRBV10-2|NA|TRBJ1-2|once
CASSDQGMFRGYTF
TGCGCCAGCAGTGATCAGGGGATGTTTCGCGGCTACACCTTC
>TRBV6-5|TRBD1|TRBJ2-3|NA
CAGWTGMGDTQYF
TGTGCCGGATGGACAGGGATGGGAGATACGCAGTATTTT
>TRBV24-1|NA|TRBJ2-6|NA
CATSDLRRESGANVLTF
TGTGCCACCAGTGATTTGCGGAGGGAATCTGGGGCCAACGTCCTGACTTTC
>TRBV4-2|NA|TRBJ1-2|few
CASSQGSTGDRYGYTF
TGTGCCAGCAGCCAAGGCTCTACGGGGGACCGTTATGGCTACACCTTC
>TRBV6-2/TRBV6-3|NA|TRBJ1-1|NA
CASSYSAGHLGTEAFF
TGTGCCAGCAGTTACTCGGCAGGACACCTAGGCACTGAAGCTTTCTTT
>TRBV14|NA|TRBJ2-1|NA
CASSQGISSGEQFF
TGTGCCAGCAGCCAAGGAATTAGCAGCGGTGAGCAGTTCTTC
>TRBV19|TRBD2|TRBJ2-5|NA
CASSISGNWETQYF
TGTGCCAGTAGTATTAGCGGGAACTGGGAGACCCAGTACTTC
>TRBV5-6|NA|TRBJ2-6|few
CASSLSGRGGSGANVLTF
TGTGCCAGCAGCTTGTCAGGCAGGGGCGGCTCTGGGGCCAACGTCCTGACTTTC
>TRBV6-5|TRBD1|TRBJ1-5|NA
CASSYSKQGNQPQHF
TGTGCCAGCAGTTACTCGAAACAGGGGAATCAGCCCCAGCATTTT
>TRBV18|TRBD1|TRBJ2-2|once
CASSPKGQGPSGTGELFF
TGTGCCAGCTCACCAAAGGGACAGGGTCCCTCTGGGACCGGGGAGCTGTTTTTT
>TRBV25-1|NA|TRBJ1-2|NA
CASSQDPGTSGYTF
TGTGCCAGCAGCCAAGACCCCGGGACTTCGGGCTACACCTTC
>TRBV11-2|NA|TRBJ1-6|NA
CASSSIPTRPGNNSPLHF
TGTGCCAGCAGCTCAATCCCGACCCGCCCAGGGAACAATTCACCCCTCCACTTT
>TRBV30|TRBD1|TRBJ1-3|many
CACPGQPTSGNTIYF
TGTGCCTGCCCGGGACAGCCGACCTCTGGAAACACCATATATTTT
>TRBV11-2|NA|TRBJ1-1|NA
CASSHPPGRGRNTEAFF
TGTGCCAGCAGTCACCCCCCGGGCAGGGGACGGAACACTGAAGCTTTCTTT
>TRBV14|NA|TRBJ1-1|NA
CASSQEIFCRVRAYTEAFF
TGTGCCAGCAGCCAAGAAATATTTTGCAGGGTACGTGCGTACACTGAAGCTTTCTTT
>TRBV4-1|NA|TRBJ1-2|once
CASSQAPGENYGYTF
TGCGCCAGCAGCCAAGCCCCGGGAGAGAACTATGGCTACACCTTC
>TRBV4-2|TRBD2|TRBJ2-3|NA
CASSQDSRGSGGYTDTQYF
TGTGCCAGCAGCCAAGACTCCAGAGGGAGCGGGGGGTACACAGATACGCAGTATTTT
>TRBV2|NA|TRBJ2-7|NA
CASRDDSHEQYF
TGTGCCAGCAGAGATGACAGCCACGAGCAGTACTTC
>TRBV7-9|NA|TRBJ2-1|NA
CASSFSAYNEQFF
TGTGCCAGCAGCTTCAGCGCCTACAATGAGCAGTTCTTC